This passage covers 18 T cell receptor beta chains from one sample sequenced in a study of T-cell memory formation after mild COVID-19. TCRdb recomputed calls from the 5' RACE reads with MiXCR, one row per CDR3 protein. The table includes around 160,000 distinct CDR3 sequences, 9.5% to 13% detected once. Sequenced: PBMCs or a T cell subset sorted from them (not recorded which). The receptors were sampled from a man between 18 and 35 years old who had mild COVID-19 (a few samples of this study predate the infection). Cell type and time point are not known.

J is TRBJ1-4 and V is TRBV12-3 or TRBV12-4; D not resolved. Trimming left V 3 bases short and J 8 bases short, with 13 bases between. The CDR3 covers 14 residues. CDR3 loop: CASSFGADWEKLFF. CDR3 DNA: TGTGCCAGCAGTTTTGGCGCAGATTGGGAAAAACTGTTTTTT.

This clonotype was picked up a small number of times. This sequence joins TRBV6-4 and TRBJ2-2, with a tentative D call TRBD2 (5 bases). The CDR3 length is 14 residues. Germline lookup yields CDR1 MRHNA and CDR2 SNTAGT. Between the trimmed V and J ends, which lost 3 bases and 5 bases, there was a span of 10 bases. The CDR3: CASSDWGETGELFF. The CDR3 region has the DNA TGTGCCAGCAGTGATTGGGGAGAAACCGGGGAGCTGTTTTTT.

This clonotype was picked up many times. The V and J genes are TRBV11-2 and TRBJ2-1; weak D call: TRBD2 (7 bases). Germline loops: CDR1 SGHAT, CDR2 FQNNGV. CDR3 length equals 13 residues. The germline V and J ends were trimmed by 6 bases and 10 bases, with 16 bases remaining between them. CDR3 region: CASRKIGGPEQFF. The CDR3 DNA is TGTGCCAGCAGAAAAATCGGGGGGCCGGAGCAGTTCTTC.

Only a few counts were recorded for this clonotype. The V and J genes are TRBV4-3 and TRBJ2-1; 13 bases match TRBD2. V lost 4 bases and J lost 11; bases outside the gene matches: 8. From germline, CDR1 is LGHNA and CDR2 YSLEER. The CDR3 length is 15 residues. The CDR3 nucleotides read TGCGCCAGCAGCCCCGGACTAGCGGGGGCATTTAAGCAGTTCTTC. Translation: CASSPGLAGAFKQFF.

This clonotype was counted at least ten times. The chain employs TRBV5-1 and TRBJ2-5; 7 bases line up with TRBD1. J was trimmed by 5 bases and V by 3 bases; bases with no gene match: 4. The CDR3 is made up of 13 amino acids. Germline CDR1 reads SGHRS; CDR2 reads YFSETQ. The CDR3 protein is CASSSTGPETQYF. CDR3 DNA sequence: TGCGCCAGCAGCTCGACAGGGCCGGAGACCCAGTACTTC.

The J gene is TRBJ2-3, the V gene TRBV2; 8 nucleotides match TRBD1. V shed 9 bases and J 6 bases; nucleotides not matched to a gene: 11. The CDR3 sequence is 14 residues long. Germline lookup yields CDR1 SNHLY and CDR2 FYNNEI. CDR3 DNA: TGTGCCAGTGGAACGCGAGGACAGGGCGATACGCAGTATTTT. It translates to CASGTRGQGDTQYF.

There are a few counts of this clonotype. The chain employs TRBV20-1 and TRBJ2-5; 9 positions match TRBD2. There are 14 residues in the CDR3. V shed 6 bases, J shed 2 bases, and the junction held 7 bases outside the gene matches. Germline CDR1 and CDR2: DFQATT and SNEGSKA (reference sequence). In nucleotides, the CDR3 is TGCAGTGCCCAGAGAGCGGGGGGACAAGAGACCCAGTACTTC. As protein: CSAQRAGGQETQYF.

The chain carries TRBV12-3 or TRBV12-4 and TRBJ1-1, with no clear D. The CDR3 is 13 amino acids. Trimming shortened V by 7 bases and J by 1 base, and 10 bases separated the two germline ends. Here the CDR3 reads CASTLDGNTEAFF. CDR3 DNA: TGTGCCAGCACCCTCGACGGGAACACTGAAGCTTTCTTT.

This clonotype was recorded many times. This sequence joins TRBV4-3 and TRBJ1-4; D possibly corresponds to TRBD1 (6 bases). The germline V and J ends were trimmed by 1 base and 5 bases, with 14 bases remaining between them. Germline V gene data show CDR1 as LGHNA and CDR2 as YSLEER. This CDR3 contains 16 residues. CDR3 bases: TGCGCCAGCAGCCAAGCTTACAGGGCGGGGAATGAAAAACTGTTTTTT. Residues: CASSQAYRAGNEKLFF.

This CDR3 is CASSLAHGLSGNTIYF. Here the CDR3 DNA reads TGTGCCAGCAGCTTAGCGCATGGCCTCAGCGGAAACACCATATATTTT. This chain uses TRBV7-2 with TRBJ1-3; D call uncertain. Trimming stripped 0 bases from V and 4 bases from J, with 13 bases between. In germline, CDR1 is SGHTA, CDR2 FQGNSA. The CDR3 is made up of 16 amino acids.

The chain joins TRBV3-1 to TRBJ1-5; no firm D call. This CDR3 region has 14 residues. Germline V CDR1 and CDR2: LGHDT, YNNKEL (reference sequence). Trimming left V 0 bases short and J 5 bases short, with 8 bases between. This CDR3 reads CASSQDTVDQPQHF. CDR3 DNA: TGTGCCAGCAGCCAAGATACGGTTGATCAGCCCCAGCATTTT.

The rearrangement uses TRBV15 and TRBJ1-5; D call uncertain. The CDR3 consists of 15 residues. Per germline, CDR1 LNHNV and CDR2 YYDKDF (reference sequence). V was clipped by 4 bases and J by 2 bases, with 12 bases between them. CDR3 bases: TGTGCCACCAGCACCCGCAAACAAGGCAATCAGCCCCAGCATTTT. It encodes CATSTRKQGNQPQHF.

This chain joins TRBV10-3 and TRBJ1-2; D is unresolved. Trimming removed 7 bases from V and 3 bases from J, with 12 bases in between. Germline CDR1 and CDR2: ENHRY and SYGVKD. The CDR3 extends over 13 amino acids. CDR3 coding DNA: TGTGCCATCAATGCGGGGTCTGACTATGGCTACACCTTC. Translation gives CAINAGSDYGYTF.

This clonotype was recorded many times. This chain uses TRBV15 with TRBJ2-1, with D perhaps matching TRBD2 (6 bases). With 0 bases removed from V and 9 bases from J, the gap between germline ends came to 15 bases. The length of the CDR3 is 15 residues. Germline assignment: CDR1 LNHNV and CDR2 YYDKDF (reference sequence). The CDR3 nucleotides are TGTGCCACCAGCAGAGAGTGGCGCGGGATGGGTGAGCAGTTCTTC. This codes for CATSREWRGMGEQFF.

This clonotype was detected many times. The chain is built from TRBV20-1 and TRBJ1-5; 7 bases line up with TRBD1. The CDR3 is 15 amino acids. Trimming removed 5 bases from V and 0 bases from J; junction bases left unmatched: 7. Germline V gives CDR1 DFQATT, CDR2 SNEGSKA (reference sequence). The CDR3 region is CSALAGTDSNQPQHF. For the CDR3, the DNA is TGCAGTGCTTTAGCCGGGACAGATAGCAATCAGCCCCAGCATTTT.

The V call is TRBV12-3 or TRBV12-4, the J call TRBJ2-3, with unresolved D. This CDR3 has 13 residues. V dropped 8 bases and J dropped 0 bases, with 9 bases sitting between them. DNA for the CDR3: TGTGCCAGCTACTTGCCCAGCACAGATACGCAGTATTTT. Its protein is CASYLPSTDTQYF.

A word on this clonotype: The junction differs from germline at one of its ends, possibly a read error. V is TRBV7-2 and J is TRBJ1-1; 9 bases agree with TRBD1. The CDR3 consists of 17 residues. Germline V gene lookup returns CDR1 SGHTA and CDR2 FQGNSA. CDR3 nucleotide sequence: TGTGCCAGCAGCCCTGGAAAGAACCGGGACAGGGATGCTGAGGCTTTCTTT. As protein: CASSPGKNRDRDAEAFF.

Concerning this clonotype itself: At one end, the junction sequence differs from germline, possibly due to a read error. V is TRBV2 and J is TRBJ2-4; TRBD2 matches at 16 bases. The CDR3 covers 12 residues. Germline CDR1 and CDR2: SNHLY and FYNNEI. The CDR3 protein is CASNLGLAGGRF. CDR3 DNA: TGTGCCAGCAATTTGGGACTAGCGGGGGGGCGATTC.